This T cell receptor (beta chain) was recorded in a study of blood T cells in healthy people across ages. Whole-study findings and limits: Naive CD4+ cell counts and diversity both ran higher in long-lived than in aged donors.

Healthy Caucasian individuals from Russia aged 6 to 90 were enrolled as donors. In regard to this clonotype: Antigen: not known.

Germline CDR1 is SQVTM and CDR2 is ANQGSEA. The length of the CDR3 is 14 residues. For the second PCR, which ran for about 6 to 11 cycles, a sample-barcoded 5' primer and a J-beta primer mix were used. TCRdb re-derived calls from the 5' RACE reads in MiXCR, one entry per CDR3 protein. The sample consists of fewer than 1,200,000 distinct CDR3 sequences, almost 25% of them appearing once. The data also belong to a second study, concerning T cells of mothers and their children. Per that paper: Every mother supplied over 10 million TCR beta CDR3 reads and every child approximately 2.8 million. Mothers and children who were related shared slightly more overlap than unrelated pairs, but not significantly more.

The clonotype comes from a girl aged 2 to 10 in good health. The genes are TRBV29-1 and TRBJ2-1; 10 bases align to TRBD1. Matching the DNA end better, TRBJ2-7 makes the J call doubtful. The source material was blood. The CDR3 loop is CSVGLRQGAREQYF. The CDR3 DNA follows: TGCAGCGTCGGACTCCGACAGGGGGCTCGCGAGCAGTACTTC.